This is a list of T cell receptor beta chains from one sample in a study of CD8 T cells in Susac syndrome. MiXCR was run by TCRdb on the immunoSEQ multiplex PCR reads, yielding one entry per CDR3 protein. The profile covers around 200,000 distinct CDR3 sequences, with 85% to 95% appearing a single time and 0.1% taken by the ten largest. Sequencing used CD4+ T cells from PBMCs. The receptor set was obtained from a human donor in good health. The CDR3 runs from the conserved cysteine through the conserved F or W. A D gene is named only where the DNA matches it firmly. Not every row has a clone size; where given, it reads once, few, many or a size class.

TGCAGTGCTAGTGTTTCGGGGCTTAAAAACATTCAGTACTTC,CSASVSGLKNIQYF,TRBV20-1,NA,14,TRBJ2-4,NA
TGTGCCAGCAGCCTACCAGGACAGACAGATACGCAGTATTTT,CASSLPGQTDTQYF,TRBV3-1,NA,14,TRBJ2-3,once
TGTGCCAGCAGTTTAAATAGGCCCCGCCAAGGGACCCAGTACTTC,CASSLNRPRQGTQYF,TRBV12-3/TRBV12-4,NA,15,TRBJ2-5,NA
TGCAGTGCTAGAGCCTATGGCTACACCTTC,CSARAYGYTF,TRBV20-1,NA,10,TRBJ1-2,NA
TGCGCCAGCAGCCAACCCCGGACAGGGGACGAAAAACTGTTTTTT,CASSQPRTGDEKLFF,TRBV4-1,TRBD1,15,TRBJ1-4,NA
TGTGCCACCCTGCCCCGAGCCAAAAACATTCAGTACTTC,CATLPRAKNIQYF,TRBV6-5,NA,13,TRBJ2-4,NA
TGTGCCAGCAGTTCATCCGGGGCCCCGAACACTGAAGCTTTCTTT,CASSSSGAPNTEAFF,TRBV12-3/TRBV12-4,NA,15,TRBJ1-1,NA
TGTGCCAGCAGCCAAGATCTCCCTAAGCTGTTTTTT,CASSQDLPKLFF,TRBV3-1,NA,12,TRBJ1-4,NA
TGTGCCAGCAGCTTCGACCTGAGGGGGGAGACCCAGTACTTC,CASSFDLRGETQYF,TRBV11-2,NA,14,TRBJ2-5,few
TGTGCCAGCAGTGACGTTGACAGGGGAGGCCAGCCCCAGCATTTT,CASSDVDRGGQPQHF,TRBV25-1,TRBD1,15,TRBJ1-5,NA
TGTGCCAGCCGGGGACCAGCGGTGGGCGGGTCAGAGACCCAGTACTTC,CASRGPAVGGSETQYF,TRBV2,NA,16,TRBJ2-5,NA
TGCGCCAGCAGCCAAGAGTGGACACAGGGATACTATGGCTACACCTTC,CASSQEWTQGYYGYTF,TRBV4-3,NA,16,TRBJ1-2,NA
TGTGCCAGCAGCTACGACAGCTCAGGTTCACCCCTCCACTTT,CASSYDSSGSPLHF,TRBV7-8,NA,14,TRBJ1-6,NA
TGTGCCAGCAGTTGGGACAAGAGCTCCTACAATGAGCAGTTCTTC,CASSWDKSSYNEQFF,TRBV27,NA,15,TRBJ2-1,NA
TGTGCCAGCAGCCAAGTAGGGGGCCGCACTGAAGCTTTCTTT,CASSQVGGRTEAFF,TRBV3-1,TRBD1,14,TRBJ1-1,NA
TGCAGTGTTTTGGGAGGGACCCAGTACTTC,CSVLGGTQYF,TRBV20-1,NA,10,TRBJ2-5,NA
TGCGCCAGCAGCCAAGAACGTGCCAGGATGAACACTGAAGCTTTCTTT,CASSQERARMNTEAFF,TRBV4-1,NA,16,TRBJ1-1,NA
TGCAGCGTTGAGCTCGGAAACAGGGAGTATGGCTACACCTTC,CSVELGNREYGYTF,TRBV29-1,NA,14,TRBJ1-2,once
TGTGCCAGCAGAGCAGACATCCGGGAGACCCAGTACTTC,CASRADIRETQYF,TRBV6-2/TRBV6-3,NA,13,TRBJ2-5,NA
TGTGCCAGCAGTTGGGGGAAGTTATCCTACGAGCAGTACTTC,CASSWGKLSYEQYF,TRBV27,NA,14,TRBJ2-7,once
TGTGCCAGCATCCGGGGTAGCCAGCCCCAGCATTTT,CASIRGSQPQHF,TRBV6-5,NA,12,TRBJ1-5,NA
TGCAGTGCTTCTTTAATTTTCGGGGGTACGGCCTCGGGGGAGCAGTTCTTC,CSASLIFGGTASGEQFF,TRBV20-1,NA,17,TRBJ2-1,NA
TGCAGTGCCTTACTAGCGGGAGTGTCAGATACGCAGTATTTT,CSALLAGVSDTQYF,TRBV20-1,TRBD2,14,TRBJ2-3,NA
TGTGCCACCAGCAGAGATAGGACAGGCGATCGGGGCCAGCATTTT,CATSRDRTGDRGQHF,TRBV15,TRBD1,15,TRBJ1-5,NA
TGCAGTGCTGGGACTAGCGGGAGAGGGGAGGATACGCAGTATTTT,CSAGTSGRGEDTQYF,TRBV20-1,TRBD2,15,TRBJ2-3,once
TGCAGTGCTCCCGCTAGCGGCCAAGAGACCCAGTACTTC,CSAPASGQETQYF,TRBV20-1,TRBD2,13,TRBJ2-5,NA
TGTGCCAGCAGCCAGGGAAGAGTTAGTAGCTACGAGCAGTACTTC,CASSQGRVSSYEQYF,TRBV3-1,NA,15,TRBJ2-7,NA
TGTGCCAGCAGCTTGGCAAACAGGGGGCGAGAGACCCAGTACTTC,CASSLANRGRETQYF,TRBV5-4,TRBD1,15,TRBJ2-5,NA
TGCAGTGCGGCTAAGCCGGGCCCCGGGCATGAAAAACTGTTTTTT,CSAAKPGPGHEKLFF,TRBV20-1,NA,15,TRBJ1-4,NA
TGCAGCGCCCGGATCGCCTCCTACGAGCAGTACTTC,CSARIASYEQYF,TRBV29-1,NA,12,TRBJ2-7,NA
TGTGCCAGCTCACCAGGTCCAGGGGTGCTCCACGAGCAGTACTTC,CASSPGPGVLHEQYF,TRBV18,NA,15,TRBJ2-7,once
TGTGCCAGCAGCCTAGGACACGCCCAAGAGACCCAGTACTTC,CASSLGHAQETQYF,TRBV9,NA,14,TRBJ2-5,NA
TGTGCCAGCAGTTCCCAAAGGGATTTCTCTGGGGCCAACGTCCTGACTTTC,CASSSQRDFSGANVLTF,TRBV12-3/TRBV12-4,NA,17,TRBJ2-6,NA
TGTGCCAGCGCCTGGGACAGGGCCACTGAAGCTTTCTTT,CASAWDRATEAFF,TRBV11-2,TRBD1,13,TRBJ1-1,NA
TGTGCCACCAGTGACCCCACAGACGGGCAGTTCTTC,CATSDPTDGQFF,TRBV24-1,NA,12,TRBJ2-1,once
TGCGCCAGCAGCCAAGAACCCATCTATGGCTACACCTTC,CASSQEPIYGYTF,TRBV4-1,NA,13,TRBJ1-2,NA
TGCAGCGTTGAGACAGGTGCGGGGCTGGTAGGCAATCAGCCCCAGCATTTT,CSVETGAGLVGNQPQHF,TRBV29-1,NA,17,TRBJ1-5,once
TGCAGTGCTAGGGGAGAAGAGGGCACAGATACGCAGTATTTT,CSARGEEGTDTQYF,TRBV20-1,NA,14,TRBJ2-3,NA
TGCGCCAGCAGCCAAGTCCCCGGGATCAACACCGGGGAGCTGTTTTTT,CASSQVPGINTGELFF,TRBV4-1,NA,16,TRBJ2-2,NA
TGCAGTGCTCCGACGGGTGGGGGTCGGTCCTACGAGCAGTACTTC,CSAPTGGGRSYEQYF,TRBV20-1,NA,15,TRBJ2-7,NA
TGTGCCAGCAGCTCCCCACGCGACCTCACAGATACGCAGTATTTT,CASSSPRDLTDTQYF,TRBV7-9,NA,15,TRBJ2-3,NA
TGCGCCAGCAGTCAACCGAACCATACAGGGGGCAGGGATACGCAGTATTTT,CASSQPNHTGGRDTQYF,TRBV23-1,TRBD1,17,TRBJ2-3,NA
TGTGCCACCTCCCGGACAGGCTATTCACCCCTCCACTTT,CATSRTGYSPLHF,TRBV28,TRBD1,13,TRBJ1-6,NA
TGTGCCAGCAGTTTCCCGGGAAACTATGGCTACACCTTC,CASSFPGNYGYTF,TRBV27,NA,13,TRBJ1-2,NA
TGTGCCACGACAGGGGGTGTGGACGAAAAACTGTTTTTT,CATTGGVDEKLFF,TRBV10-3,TRBD1,13,TRBJ1-4,NA
TGCAGTGCTTTCGGGACAGAGCAAGAGACCCAGTACTTC,CSAFGTEQETQYF,TRBV20-1,TRBD1,13,TRBJ2-5,NA
TGTGCCAGCAGCCGGGACAGGGTGGACTATGGCTACACCTTC,CASSRDRVDYGYTF,TRBV28,TRBD1,14,TRBJ1-2,NA
TGTGCCAGCAGTCGGACGGGCAGCTCTGGAAACACCATATATTTT,CASSRTGSSGNTIYF,TRBV27,NA,15,TRBJ1-3,NA
TGTGCCACCGCCCACCTCGGGGGCTACACCTTC,CATAHLGGYTF,TRBV28,NA,11,TRBJ1-2,NA